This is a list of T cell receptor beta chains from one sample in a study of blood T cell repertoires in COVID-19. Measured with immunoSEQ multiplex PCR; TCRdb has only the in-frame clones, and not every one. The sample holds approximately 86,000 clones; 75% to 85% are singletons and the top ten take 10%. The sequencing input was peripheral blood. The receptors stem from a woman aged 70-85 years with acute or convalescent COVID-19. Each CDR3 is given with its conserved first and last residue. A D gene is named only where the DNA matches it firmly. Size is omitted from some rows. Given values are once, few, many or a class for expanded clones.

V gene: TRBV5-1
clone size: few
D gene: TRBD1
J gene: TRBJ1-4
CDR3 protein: CASSPGTGMNEKLFF
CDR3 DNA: TGCGCCAGCAGCCCCGGGACAGGGATGAATGAAAAACTGTTTTTT

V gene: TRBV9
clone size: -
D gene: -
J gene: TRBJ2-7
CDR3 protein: CASSVEGQGTGQYF
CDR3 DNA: TGTGCCAGCAGCGTAGAAGGGCAGGGTACCGGGCAGTACTTC

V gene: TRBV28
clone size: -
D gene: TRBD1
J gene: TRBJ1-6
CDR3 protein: CASRDREGYNSPLHF
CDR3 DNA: TGTGCCAGCAGGGACAGGGAAGGATATAATTCACCCCTCCACTTT

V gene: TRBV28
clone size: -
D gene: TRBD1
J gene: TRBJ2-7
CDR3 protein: CASTPAGAGGNEQYF
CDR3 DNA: TGTGCCAGCACCCCTGCTGGGGCAGGGGGCAACGAGCAGTACTTC

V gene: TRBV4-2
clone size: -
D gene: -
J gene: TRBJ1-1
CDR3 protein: CASSPYGSVSSTEAFF
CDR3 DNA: TGTGCCAGCAGCCCCTATGGTAGTGTCTCAAGCACTGAAGCTTTCTTT

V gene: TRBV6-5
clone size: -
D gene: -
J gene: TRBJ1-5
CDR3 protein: CASTSWSSQPQHF
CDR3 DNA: TGTGCCAGCACCTCGTGGAGCTCTCAGCCCCAGCATTTT

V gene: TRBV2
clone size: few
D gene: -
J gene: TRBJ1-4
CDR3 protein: CASWGQAKTNEKLFF
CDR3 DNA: TGTGCCAGCTGGGGCCAAGCGAAAACTAATGAAAAACTGTTTTTT

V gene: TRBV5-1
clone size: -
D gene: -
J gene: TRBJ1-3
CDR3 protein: CASSLAGSKSGNTIYF
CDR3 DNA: TGCGCCAGCAGCTTGGCCGGGTCGAAATCTGGAAACACCATATATTTT

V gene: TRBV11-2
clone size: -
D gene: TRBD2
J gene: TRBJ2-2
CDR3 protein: CASSFRLALTGELFF
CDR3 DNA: TGTGCCAGCAGCTTCCGACTAGCCTTGACCGGGGAGCTGTTTTTT

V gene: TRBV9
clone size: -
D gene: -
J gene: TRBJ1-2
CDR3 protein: CASSLQGLYGYTF
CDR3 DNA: TGTGCCAGCAGCCTCCAGGGGCTCTATGGCTACACCTTC

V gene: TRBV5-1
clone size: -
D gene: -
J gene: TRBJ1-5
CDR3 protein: CASSLAGNSNQPQHF
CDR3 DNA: TGCGCCAGCAGCTTGGCCGGGAATAGCAATCAGCCCCAGCATTTT

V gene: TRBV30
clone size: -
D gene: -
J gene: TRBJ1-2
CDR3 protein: CAWTPLNYGYTF
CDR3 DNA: TGTGCCTGGACCCCTCTTAACTATGGCTACACCTTC

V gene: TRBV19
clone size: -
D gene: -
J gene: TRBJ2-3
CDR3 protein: CASSSRTYTDTQYF
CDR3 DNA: TGTGCCAGTAGTAGCCGGACTTACACAGATACGCAGTATTTT

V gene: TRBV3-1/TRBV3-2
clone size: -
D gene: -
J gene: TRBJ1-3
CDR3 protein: CASSQEDRGNTIYF
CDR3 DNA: TGTGCCAGCAGCCAAGAAGACAGGGGAAACACCATATATTTT

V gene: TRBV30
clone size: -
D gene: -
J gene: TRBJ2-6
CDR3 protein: CAWSVGSSGANVLTF
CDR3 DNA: TGTGCCTGGAGTGTAGGGAGCTCTGGGGCCAACGTCCTGACTTTC

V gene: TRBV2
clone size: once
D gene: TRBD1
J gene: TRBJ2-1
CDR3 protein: CASKWGQGGPVPQFF
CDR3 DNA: TGTGCCAGCAAGTGGGGACAGGGGGGACCCGTACCGCAGTTCTTC

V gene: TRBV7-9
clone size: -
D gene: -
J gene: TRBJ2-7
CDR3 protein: CASSYEVLYEQYF
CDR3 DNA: TGTGCCAGCAGCTATGAGGTCCTCTACGAGCAGTACTTC

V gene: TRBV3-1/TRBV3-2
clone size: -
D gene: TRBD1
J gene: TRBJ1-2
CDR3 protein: CASSQLPGQGIYGYTF
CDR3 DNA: TGTGCCAGCAGCCAATTACCGGGACAGGGTATTTATGGCTACACCTTC

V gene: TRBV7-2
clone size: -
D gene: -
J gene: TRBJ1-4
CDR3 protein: CASSLVGLEKLFF
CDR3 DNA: TGTGCCAGCAGCTTAGTGGGGCTAGAAAAACTGTTTTTT

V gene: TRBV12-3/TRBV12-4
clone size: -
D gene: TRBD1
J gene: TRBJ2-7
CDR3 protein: CASSPGTANEQYF
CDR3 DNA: TGTGCCAGCAGTCCCGGGACAGCCAACGAGCAGTACTTC

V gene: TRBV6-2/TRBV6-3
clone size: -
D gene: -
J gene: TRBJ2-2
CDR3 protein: CASSYPVGGTGELFF
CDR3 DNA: TGTGCCAGCAGTTACCCTGTGGGGGGCACCGGGGAGCTGTTTTTT

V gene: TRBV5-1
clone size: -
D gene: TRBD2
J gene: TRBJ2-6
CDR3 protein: CASRGGANSGANVLTF
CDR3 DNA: TGCGCCAGCCGGGGAGGGGCCAACTCTGGGGCCAACGTCCTGACTTTC

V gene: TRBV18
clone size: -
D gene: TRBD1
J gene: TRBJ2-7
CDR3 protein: CASSLGQGGPYEQYF
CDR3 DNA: TGTGCCAGCTCCCTTGGACAGGGTGGGCCCTACGAGCAGTACTTC

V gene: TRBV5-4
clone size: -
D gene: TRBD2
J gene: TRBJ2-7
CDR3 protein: CASSAGLGSDEQYF
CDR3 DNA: TGTGCCAGCAGCGCGGGACTAGGATCTGACGAGCAGTACTTC

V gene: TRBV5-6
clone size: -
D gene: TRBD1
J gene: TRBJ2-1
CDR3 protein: CASSLFGQGALDEQFF
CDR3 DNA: TGTGCCAGCAGCTTGTTCGGCCAGGGGGCCTTGGATGAGCAGTTCTTC

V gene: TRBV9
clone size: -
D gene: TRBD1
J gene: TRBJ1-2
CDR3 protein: CASSSRTGNYGYTF
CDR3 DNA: TGTGCCAGCAGCTCCCGGACAGGGAACTATGGCTACACCTTC

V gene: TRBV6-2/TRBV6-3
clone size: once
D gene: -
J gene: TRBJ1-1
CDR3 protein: CASSYGHMNTEAFF
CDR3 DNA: TGTGCCAGCAGTTATGGACATATGAACACTGAAGCTTTCTTT

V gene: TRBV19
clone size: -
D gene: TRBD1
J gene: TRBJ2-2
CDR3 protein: CASSIGDRVHGELFF
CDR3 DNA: TGTGCCAGTAGTATAGGGGACAGGGTCCACGGGGAGCTGTTTTTT

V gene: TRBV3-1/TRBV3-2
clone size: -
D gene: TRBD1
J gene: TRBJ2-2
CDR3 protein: CASSRGQRTGELFF
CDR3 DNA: TGTGCCAGCAGCCGGGGACAGCGCACCGGGGAGCTGTTTTTT

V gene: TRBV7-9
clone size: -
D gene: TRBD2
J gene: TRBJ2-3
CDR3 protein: CASSYGLAGSTDTQYF
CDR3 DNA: TGTGCCAGCAGCTACGGACTAGCGGGCTCCACAGATACGCAGTATTTT

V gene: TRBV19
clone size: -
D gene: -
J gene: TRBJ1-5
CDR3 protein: CASSIRGEDQPQHF
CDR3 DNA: TGTGCCAGTAGTATCAGGGGAGAGGATCAGCCCCAGCATTTT

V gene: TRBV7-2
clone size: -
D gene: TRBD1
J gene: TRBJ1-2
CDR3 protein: CASSLSQGGTYGYTF
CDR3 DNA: TGTGCCAGCAGCTTATCACAGGGGGGTACCTATGGCTACACCTTC

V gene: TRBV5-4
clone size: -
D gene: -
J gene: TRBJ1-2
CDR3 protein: CASSPGRTWDYGYTF
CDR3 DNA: TGTGCCAGCAGCCCGGGAAGGACGTGGGACTATGGCTACACCTTC

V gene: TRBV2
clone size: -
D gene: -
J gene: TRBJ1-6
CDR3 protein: CASSGTVFPDRNNSPLHF
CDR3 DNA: TGTGCCAGCAGTGGGACAGTGTTCCCCGACAGGAATAATTCACCCCTCCACTTT

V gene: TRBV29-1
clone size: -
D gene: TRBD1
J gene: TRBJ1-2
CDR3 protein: CSASQGASYTF
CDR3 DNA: TGCAGCGCTAGCCAGGGGGCAAGCTACACCTTC

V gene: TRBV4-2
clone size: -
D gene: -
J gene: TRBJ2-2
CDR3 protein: CASSQAGGSGELFF
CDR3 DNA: TGTGCCAGCAGCCAAGCGGGGGGCAGCGGGGAGCTGTTTTTT